The sequence of this T cell receptor (beta chain) was determined in a study of CD8+CD57+ T cells in acquired aplastic anemia. A remark on this clonotype: The antigen is unknown.

Study results and caveats: Researchers report that around 30 CD8+ CDR3 sequences appeared in both patients and controls.

Germline V gives CDR1 MNHNS, CDR2 SASEGT. The V end was cut by 7 bases, the J end by 5 bases, with 14 bases between. The CDR3 has 14 amino acids. For sequencing, patients were chosen who had shown expansion of CD8+CD57+ cells by flow cytometry. Therapy had not been given to patients before blood sampling. Genomic DNA constituted the template upon which TCR beta VDJ and CDR3 profiling was performed. TCRdb fed the reads into MiXCR, producing one record per CDR3 protein. The data show some 160,000 distinct CDR3 sequences, about half seen once. The rearrangement joins TRBV6-1 to TRBJ1-4; D is unclear. The sequencing sample was made of sorted CD4+, CD8+, or CD8+CD57+ T cells (not recorded which) from PBMCs. The TCR sequence derives from a human donor with aplastic anemia. The CDR3 DNA reads as TGTGCCAGCAATTCATTCGGGAAAAATGAAAAACTGTTTTTT. It codes for CASNSFGKNEKLFF.